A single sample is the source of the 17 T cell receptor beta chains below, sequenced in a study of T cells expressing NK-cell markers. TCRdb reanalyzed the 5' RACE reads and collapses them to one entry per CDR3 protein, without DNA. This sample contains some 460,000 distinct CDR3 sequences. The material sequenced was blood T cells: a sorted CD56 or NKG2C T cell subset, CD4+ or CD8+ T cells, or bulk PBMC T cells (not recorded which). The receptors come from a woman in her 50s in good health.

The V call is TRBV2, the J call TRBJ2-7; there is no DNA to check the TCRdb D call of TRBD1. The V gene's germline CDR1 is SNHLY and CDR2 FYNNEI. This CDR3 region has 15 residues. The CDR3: CASSESRGETYEQYF. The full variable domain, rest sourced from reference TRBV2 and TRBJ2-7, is EPEVTQTPSHQVTQMGQEVILRCVPISNHLYFYWYRQILGQKVEFLVSFYNNEISEKSEIFDDQFSVERPDGSNFTLKIRSTKLEDSAMYFCASSESRGETYEQYFGPGTRLTVT.

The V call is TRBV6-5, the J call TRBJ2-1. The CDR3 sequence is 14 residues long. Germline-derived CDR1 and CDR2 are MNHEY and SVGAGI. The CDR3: CASSYSKIINEQFF.

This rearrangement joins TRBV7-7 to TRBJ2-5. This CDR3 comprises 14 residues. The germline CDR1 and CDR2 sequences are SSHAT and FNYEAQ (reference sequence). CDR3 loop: CASSLSQISETQYF.

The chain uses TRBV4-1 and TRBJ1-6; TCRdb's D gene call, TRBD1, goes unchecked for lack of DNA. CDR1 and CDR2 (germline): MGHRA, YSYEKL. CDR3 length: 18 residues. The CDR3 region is CASSQGQTGGSYNSPLHF.

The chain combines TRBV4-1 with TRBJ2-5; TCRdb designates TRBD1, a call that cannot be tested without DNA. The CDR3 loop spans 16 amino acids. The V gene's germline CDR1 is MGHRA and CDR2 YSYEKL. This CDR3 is CASSQGQGDFQETQYF.

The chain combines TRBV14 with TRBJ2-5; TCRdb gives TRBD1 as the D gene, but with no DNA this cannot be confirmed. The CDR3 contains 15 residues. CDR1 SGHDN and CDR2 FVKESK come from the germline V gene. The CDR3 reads CASSRNLVGGETQYF.

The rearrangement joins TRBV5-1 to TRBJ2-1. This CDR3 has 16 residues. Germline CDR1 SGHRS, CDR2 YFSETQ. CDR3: CASSYSRSSSYNEQFF.

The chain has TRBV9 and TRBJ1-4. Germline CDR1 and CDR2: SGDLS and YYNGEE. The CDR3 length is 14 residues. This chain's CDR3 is CASSVATADEKLFF.

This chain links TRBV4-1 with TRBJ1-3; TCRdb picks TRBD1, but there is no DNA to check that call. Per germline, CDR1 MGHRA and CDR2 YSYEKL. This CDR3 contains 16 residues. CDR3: CASSQDPLGSGNTIYF.

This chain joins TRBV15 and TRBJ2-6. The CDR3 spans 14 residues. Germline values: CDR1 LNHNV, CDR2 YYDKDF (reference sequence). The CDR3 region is CATKGSSGANVLTF.

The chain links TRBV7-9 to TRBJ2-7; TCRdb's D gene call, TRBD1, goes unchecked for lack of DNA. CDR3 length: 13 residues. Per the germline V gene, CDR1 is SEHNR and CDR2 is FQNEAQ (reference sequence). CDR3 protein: CASSPGTALEQYF.

The CDR3 sequence: CASSLELAGALKNIQYF. V usage is TRBV12-3 or TRBV12-4 and J usage is TRBJ2-4; TCRdb's assignment of TRBD2 cannot be checked, as there is no DNA. This CDR3 has 17 amino acids.

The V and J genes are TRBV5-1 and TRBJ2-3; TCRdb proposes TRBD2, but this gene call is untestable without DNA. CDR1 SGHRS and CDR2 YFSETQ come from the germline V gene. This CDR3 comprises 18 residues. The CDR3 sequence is CASSFSRRGGGPGDTQYF. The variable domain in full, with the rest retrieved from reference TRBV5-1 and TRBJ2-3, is KAGVTQTPRYLIKTRGQQVTLSCSPISGHRSVSWYQQTPGQGLQFLFEYFSETQRNKGNFPGRFSGRQFSNSRSEMNVSTLELGDSALYLCASSFSRRGGGPGDTQYFGPGTRLTVL.

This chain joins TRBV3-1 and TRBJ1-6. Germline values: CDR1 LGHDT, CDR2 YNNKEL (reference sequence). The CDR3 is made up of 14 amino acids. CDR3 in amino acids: CASSQLLRDSPLHF.

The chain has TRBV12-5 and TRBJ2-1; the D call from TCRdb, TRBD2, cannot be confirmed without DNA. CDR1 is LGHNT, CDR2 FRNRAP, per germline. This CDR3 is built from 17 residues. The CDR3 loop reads CASGFKVASSSYNEQFF.

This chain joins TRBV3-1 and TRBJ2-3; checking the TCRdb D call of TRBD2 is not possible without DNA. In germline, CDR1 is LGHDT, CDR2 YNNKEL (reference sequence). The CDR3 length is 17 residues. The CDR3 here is CASSQEGPWRSGDTQYF.

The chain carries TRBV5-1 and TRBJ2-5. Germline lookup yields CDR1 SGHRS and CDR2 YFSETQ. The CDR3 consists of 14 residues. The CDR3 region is CASSPDFSEETQYF.